This is a list of T cell receptor beta chains from one sample in a study of coeliac disease. Libraries were prepared by immunoSEQ multiplex PCR; TCRdb keeps only in-frame clonotypes and omits some of them. The repertoire includes approximately 3,000 clones, roughly 63% of them detected once, and 17% sits in the top ten. Sequences were obtained from lymphocytes from the gut lamina propria. These receptor sequences come from a woman aged 45-65 years without celiac disease. Each CDR3 is given with its conserved first and last residue. Fields, in order: J gene, clone size, D gene, V gene, CDR3 DNA, CDR3 protein. D genes are given only for firm matches. Size tells how often a clone was seen (once, few, many) or the class of an expanded clone, and some rows leave it out.

j_call: TRBJ1-2
clone_size: -
d_call: -
v_call: TRBV28
cdr3_nt: TGTGCCAGCAGCGGGGGGGGGAGGGGCTACACCTTC
cdr3_aa: CASSGGGRGYTF

j_call: TRBJ1-1
clone_size: few
d_call: TRBD1
v_call: TRBV7-9
cdr3_nt: TGTGCCAGCAGCTCTAATGACAGGGGGCATCTGTTTGTAGCTTTCTTT
cdr3_aa: CASSSNDRGHLFVAFF

j_call: TRBJ1-2
clone_size: -
d_call: -
v_call: TRBV2
cdr3_nt: TGTGCCAGCAGTGAGGAGGTCGAGAGTAACTATGGCTACACCTTC
cdr3_aa: CASSEEVESNYGYTF

j_call: TRBJ1-1
clone_size: -
d_call: -
v_call: TRBV27
cdr3_nt: TGTGCCAGCCAGGGAAAAGAGAACACTGAAGCTTTCTTT
cdr3_aa: CASQGKENTEAFF

j_call: TRBJ1-2
clone_size: -
d_call: -
v_call: TRBV6-5
cdr3_nt: TGTGCCAGCAGTTACATGGCTGGGCGAGGCTACACCTTC
cdr3_aa: CASSYMAGRGYTF

j_call: TRBJ1-3
clone_size: few
d_call: TRBD1
v_call: TRBV5-4
cdr3_nt: TGTGCCAGCAGCTTGGGTCGAGACAGGGGGCTGAACACCATATATTTT
cdr3_aa: CASSLGRDRGLNTIYF

j_call: TRBJ2-5
clone_size: once
d_call: -
v_call: TRBV29-1
cdr3_nt: TGCAGCGTATTCCTTCAAGAGACCCAGTACTTC
cdr3_aa: CSVFLQETQYF

j_call: TRBJ1-2
clone_size: -
d_call: -
v_call: TRBV6-5
cdr3_nt: TGTGCCAGCAGTTCTCGGTCCCCTGGTGGCTACACCTTC
cdr3_aa: CASSSRSPGGYTF

j_call: TRBJ1-2
clone_size: medium-sized
d_call: TRBD1
v_call: TRBV19
cdr3_nt: TGTGCCATCAGACAGGGGCGAACTTATGGCTACACCTTC
cdr3_aa: CAIRQGRTYGYTF

j_call: TRBJ1-6
clone_size: -
d_call: -
v_call: TRBV2
cdr3_nt: TGTGCCAGCAGGCTAAAAGAGACCTATAATTCACCCCTCCACTTT
cdr3_aa: CASRLKETYNSPLHF

j_call: TRBJ2-5
clone_size: -
d_call: -
v_call: TRBV14
cdr3_nt: TGTGCCAGCAGCCGGAAATCTCAGGGCAGGGGACGGGGAGAGACCCAGTACTTC
cdr3_aa: CASSRKSQGRGRGETQYF